Shown below are 27 T cell receptor beta chains from a single sample sequenced in a study of shared clonotypes between healthy human individuals (dated by TCRdb to 2020 to 2021). Libraries were built with the immunoSEQ multiplex PCR assay. Entries here come from immuneACCESS through TCRdb and include only in-frame sequences with V and J called. Some clones fail to appear in such tables; in the studies checked, an unresolved V gene covers under half of the shortfall, and the cause of the remainder is unknown. The table for this sample lists 100,000 or so clones; about 70% of them were counted only once. Clones ranked in the top ten supply roughly 23% of the sample. The sequenced sample was memory CD8+ T cells sorted from blood. The meaning of the sample's cell subset or site label: CD45RO+ cells pooled with CCR7-negative TemRA cells. These receptors were taken from a woman in her twenties or thirties in good health.

This clone was counted many times. The V and J genes are TRBV6-1 and TRBJ1-2; 8 nucleotides line up with TRBD1. Germline V gene sequence: CDR1 MNHNS, CDR2 SASEGT. The CDR3 runs 15 residues. Trimming cost V 1 base and J 8 bases; bases outside gene matches: 9. The CDR3 coding sequence is TGTGCCAGCAGTGAAGAAGGACAGGGCACGGGGGGCTACACCTTC. Its translation is CASSEEGQGTGGYTF.

For the CDR3, the DNA is TGTGCCAGCAGCCCCCGACTTGGACTAGCGGGAGGGATAAGCACAGATACGCAGTATTTT. This translates into CASSPRLGLAGGISTDTQYF. The genes are TRBV9 and TRBJ2-3, with TRBD2 identical over 15 bases. V lost 4 bases and J lost 0; bases outside the gene matches: 12. Germline V gene data show CDR1 as SGDLS and CDR2 as YYNGEE. There are 20 residues in the CDR3. The variable domain in full, completed from reference TRBV9 and TRBJ2-3, reads DSGVTQTPKHLITATGQRVTLRCSPRSGDLSVYWYQQSLDQGLQFLIQYYNGEERAKGNILERFSAQQFPDLHSELNLSSLELGDSALYFCASSPRLGLAGGISTDTQYFGPGTRLTVL.

There are a few counts of this clone. The CDR3 spells CASSQERGGHETQYF. DNA of the CDR3: TGTGCCAGCAGCCAAGAACGCGGGGGCCACGAGACCCAGTACTTC. The gene calls are TRBV4-2 and TRBJ2-5; a weak D match, TRBD2 (7 bases). V was pared by 0 bases and J by 5 bases, with 13 bases between. Germline V gives CDR1 LGHNA, CDR2 YNFKEQ. This CDR3 is 15 amino acids long.

This clone was counted a few times. The chain combines TRBV5-1 with TRBJ2-3; the match to TRBD1 covers 9 bases. After removal of 6 bases from V and 1 base from J, the junction contained 9 bases not matched to a gene. The CDR3 has 16 residues. Looked up from germline, CDR1 is SGHRS and CDR2 is YFSETQ. CDR3 nucleotide sequence: TGCGCCAGCACCCCTTCCTGGGACAGGGGCACAGATACGCAGTATTTT. This sequence encodes CASTPSWDRGTDTQYF.

The chain employs TRBV7-9 and TRBJ2-3, with D unclear. Germline V lookup: CDR1 SEHNR, CDR2 FQNEAQ (reference sequence). Trimming took 0 bases from V and 4 from J, leaving 11 bases between them. This CDR3 contains 15 residues. The CDR3 here is CASSLAQSGADTQYF. CDR3 coding DNA: TGTGCCAGCAGCTTAGCACAGTCTGGCGCAGATACGCAGTATTTT.

This clone was seen repeatedly, ten times or more. The chain carries TRBV6-6 and TRBJ1-3; D unclear. The CDR3 consists of 13 residues. V lost 5 bases and J 8 bases, leaving 13 bases between the germline ends. CDR1 MNHNY and CDR2 SVGAGI come from the germline V gene (reference sequence). The chain's CDR3 is CASSGLGIDTIYF. The DNA of the CDR3 is TGTGCCAGCAGTGGCCTTGGTATCGACACCATATATTTT.

The rearrangement uses TRBV6-4 and TRBJ1-2; 7 bases fit TRBD1. Trimming took 2 bases from V and 2 from J; bases not matched to a gene: 2. The CDR3 sequence is 14 residues long. The germline V gene encodes CDR1 MRHNA and CDR2 SNTAGT. CDR3 DNA: TGTGCCAGCAGTGACGGGACAGAAAACTATGGCTACACCTTC. This translates into CASSDGTENYGYTF.

This clone was recorded a few times. CDR3 protein: CASSLARGYEQYF. The DNA for the CDR3 is TGCGCCAGCAGCTTGGCTAGGGGTTACGAGCAGTACTTC. V gene TRBV5-1 combines with J gene TRBJ2-7; D may be TRBD1 (5 bases). This CDR3 spans 13 amino acids. The V end lost 0 bases, the J end lost 4 bases, and 8 bases lay between the germline ends. The germline gives CDR1 SGHRS, CDR2 YFSETQ.

The V call is TRBV7-3, the J call TRBJ2-7, with D possibly matching TRBD2 (7 bases). V gave up 5 bases and J gave up 7 bases, with 21 bases separating them. Germline V lookup: CDR1 SGHTA, CDR2 FQGTGA. The CDR3 is 15 amino acids. CDR3 bases: TGTGCCAGCAGCCCCCAGGGGAGGGGGGACGGAGAGCAGTACTTC. This sequence encodes CASSPQGRGDGEQYF. Full variable domain (outside the CDR3, taken from reference TRBV7-3 and TRBJ2-7): GAGVSQTPSNKVTEKGKYVELRCDPISGHTALYWYRQSLGQGPEFLIYFQGTGAADDSGLPNDRFFAVRPEGSVSTLKIQRTERGDSAVYLCASSPQGRGDGEQYFGPGTRLTVT.

This chain uses TRBV5-1 with TRBJ2-5; D uncertain. The CDR3 runs to 14 residues. Germline V gene sequence: CDR1 SGHRS, CDR2 YFSETQ. Trimming removed 0 bases at V and 4 bases at J, with 10 bases between. The CDR3 nucleotides are TGCGCCAGCAGCTTGGAACTTGCAGGAGAGACCCAGTACTTC. Translation gives CASSLELAGETQYF.

The chain carries TRBV5-5 and TRBJ1-5; 9 bases match TRBD1. J was trimmed by 3 bases and V by 3 bases; bases with no gene match: 7. The CDR3 covers 16 residues. CDR1 and CDR2 from the germline V gene are SGHKS and YYEKEE (reference sequence). The CDR3 DNA reads as TGTGCCAGCAGCTCGACGGACAGGGGAATCAATCAGCCCCAGCATTTT. Its protein is CASSSTDRGINQPQHF. Full variable domain (missing parts from reference TRBV5-5 and TRBJ1-5): DAGVTQSPTHLIKTRGQQVTLRCSPISGHKSVSWYQQVLGQGPQFIFQYYEKEERGRGNFPDRFSARQFPNYSSELNVNALLLGDSALYLCASSSTDRGINQPQHFGDGTRLSIL.

The chain links TRBV5-5 to TRBJ1-1; D is uncertain. V lost 1 base and J 7 bases, leaving 14 bases between the germline ends. CDR3 length equals 14 residues. Germline V gene lookup returns CDR1 SGHKS and CDR2 YYEKEE (reference sequence). The CDR3: CASSLKSVDIEAFF. The CDR3 DNA follows: TGTGCCAGCAGCTTGAAGTCAGTAGATATTGAAGCTTTCTTT. Using reference TRBV5-5 and TRBJ1-1 for the parts outside the CDR3, the full variable domain is DAGVTQSPTHLIKTRGQQVTLRCSPISGHKSVSWYQQVLGQGPQFIFQYYEKEERGRGNFPDRFSARQFPNYSSELNVNALLLGDSALYLCASSLKSVDIEAFFGQGTRLTVV.

The chain joins TRBV28 to TRBJ1-5; D is undetermined. Germline V gene data show CDR1 as MDHEN and CDR2 as SYDVKM. Trimming took off 3 bases at V and 3 bases at J, with 15 bases between the two ends. The CDR3 is 16 residues long. CDR3: CASSFLQAGPNQPQHF. CDR3 in DNA: TGTGCCAGCAGTTTCCTTCAGGCGGGCCCCAATCAGCCCCAGCATTTT.

The chain carries TRBV7-7 and TRBJ2-7; 7 bases are shared with TRBD2. The junction had 9 bases not matched to a gene; V was cut back by 5 bases and J by 2 bases. In germline, CDR1 is SSHAT, CDR2 FNYEAQ (reference sequence). This CDR3 is 15 amino acids long. The CDR3 nucleotides read TGTGCCAGCAGCCAAGATCTAGCGGAAGCCTACGAGCAGTACTTC. This gives the protein CASSQDLAEAYEQYF.

The chain uses TRBV4-1 and TRBJ2-3, with D hard to call. This CDR3 is 16 amino acids long. Germline values: CDR1 MGHRA, CDR2 YSYEKL. V shed 0 bases and J shed 2 bases, with 12 bases lying between them. The CDR3 coding sequence is TGCGCCAGCAGCCAAGATTTGGGCAGGTTCACAGATACGCAGTATTTT. Translation: CASSQDLGRFTDTQYF.

In its sample, this clone was seen many times. The chain joins TRBV23-1 to TRBJ2-5; TRBD1 matches 9 bases. TRBV23-1 is flagged as an ORF with uncertain function. This CDR3 is built from 15 residues. V was clipped by 4 bases and J by 1 base; unmatched bases: 4. The CDR3 region has the DNA TGCGCCAGCAGTCCAGGGACAGGGTGCCAAGAGACCCAGTACTTC. It translates to CASSPGTGCQETQYF.

As for this clone: Since a much larger clone is just one base distant, this may be a read error. The rearrangement joins TRBV14 to TRBJ2-1; D not certain. Germline values: CDR1 SGHDN, CDR2 FVKESK. This CDR3 region has 12 residues. DNA for the CDR3: TGTGCCGGCAGCCTCTACGGCTATGAGCAGTTCTTC. Encoded protein: CAGSLYGYEQFF.

The table lists this clone with a count of one. The CDR3 DNA sequence: TGTGCCAGCTCACCAAAGCCACCTCCGTACGAGCAGTACTTC. This encodes CASSPKPPPYEQYF. The chain employs TRBV18 and TRBJ2-7; D uncertain. The germline gives CDR1 KGHSH, CDR2 LQKENI. V was clipped by 2 bases and J by 4 bases, with 12 bases between them. CDR3 length equals 14 residues.

This chain joins TRBV28 and TRBJ2-1; 10 nucleotides line up with TRBD2. The germline CDR1 and CDR2 sequences are MDHEN and SYDVKM. The CDR3 is made up of 17 amino acids. V dropped 4 bases and J dropped 4; count of bases not matched to a gene: 10. In nucleotides, the CDR3 is TGTGCCAGCAGTTCTACACCGACTAGCGGGCCATACAATGAGCAGTTCTTC. As protein: CASSSTPTSGPYNEQFF.

The chain links TRBV6-1 to TRBJ1-1, with unresolved D. V gave up 3 bases and J gave up 0 bases, with 20 bases separating them. Germline V lookup: CDR1 MNHNS, CDR2 SASEGT. The length of the CDR3 is 18 residues. The CDR3 DNA reads TGTGCCAGCAGTGACTTGGAGCTTGGGGTATACGTGAACACTGAAGCTTTCTTT. Translation gives CASSDLELGVYVNTEAFF.

The chain recombines TRBV6-5 with TRBJ1-2; unclear D gene. Trimming took off 9 bases at V and 0 bases at J, with 11 bases between the two ends. This CDR3 contains 13 residues. Germline CDR1 and CDR2: MNHEY and SVGAGI. The CDR3 DNA reads as TGTGCCAGGCAGTGCTCCGCTAACTATGGCTACACCTTC. It translates to CARQCSANYGYTF.

This chain links TRBV9 with TRBJ2-2; D might be TRBD2 (5 bases). This CDR3 is 14 amino acids long. Germline CDR1 reads SGDLS; CDR2 reads YYNGEE. The germline V and J ends were trimmed by 1 base and 6 bases, with 10 bases remaining between them. As DNA, the CDR3 is TGTGCCAGCAGCGTATCCTGGGGAGCCGGGGAGCTGTTTTTT. As protein: CASSVSWGAGELFF.

V usage is TRBV9 and J usage is TRBJ2-3; unclear D gene. CDR3 length: 11 amino acids. V was cut by 2 bases and J by 6 bases, with 4 bases left in between. Germline CDR1 SGDLS, CDR2 YYNGEE. The CDR3 here is CASSVRDTQYF. The DNA for the CDR3 is TGTGCCAGCAGCGTGAGGGATACGCAGTATTTT.

The chain combines TRBV7-7 with TRBJ1-1; no reliable D call. Germline V gene lookup returns CDR1 SSHAT and CDR2 FNYEAQ (reference sequence). The V gene lost 5 bases and the J gene lost 0 bases, with 13 bases spanning the gap. The CDR3 has 15 residues. The CDR3 bases are TGTGCCAGCAGCCCCTATAGCTCCATGAACACTGAAGCTTTCTTT. It codes for CASSPYSSMNTEAFF.

CDR3 loop: CASSLLRDRDTEAFF. The CDR3 coding sequence is TGTGCCAGCAGTTTGTTGAGAGACAGGGACACTGAAGCTTTCTTT. The chain recombines TRBV28 with TRBJ1-1, with 7 bases that match TRBD1. This CDR3 is 15 amino acids long. Germline trimming cut 3 bases from V and 3 bases from J; bases unmatched to any gene: 7. CDR1 and CDR2 from the germline V gene are MDHEN and SYDVKM. The full variable domain, in which reference TRBV28 and TRBJ1-1 provide the parts outside the CDR3, is DVKVTQSSRYLVKRTGEKVFLECVQDMDHENMFWYRQDPGLGLRLIYFSYDVKMKEKGDIPEGYSVSREKKERFSLILESASTNQTSMYLCASSLLRDRDTEAFFGQGTRLTVV.

This clone has more than one count but fewer than ten. The rearrangement uses TRBV6-6 and TRBJ2-7, with 8 bases fitting TRBD1. CDR3 length equals 14 residues. Trimming cost V 8 bases and J 7 bases; bases outside gene matches: 13. Germline CDR1 is MNHNY and CDR2 is SVGAGI (reference sequence). The CDR3 here is CASGPGTGVFEQYF. The CDR3 nucleotides read TGTGCCAGCGGACCCGGGACAGGAGTGTTTGAGCAGTACTTC.

This clone appeared once. The chain uses TRBV2 and TRBJ2-2; 14 bases are shared with TRBD2. V was clipped by 6 bases and J by 2 bases; unmatched bases: 8. This CDR3 region has 18 residues. CDR1 and CDR2 from the germline V gene are SNHLY and FYNNEI. The CDR3 DNA reads as TGTGCCAGCAGCCCGGGACTAGCGGGAGCGTTCAACACCGGGGAGCTGTTTTTT. This codes for CASSPGLAGAFNTGELFF.